Given below is one TCR beta chain in context. This sample was taken from a study of shared clonotypes between healthy human individuals. This table comes from immunoSEQ multiplex PCR, and its TCRdb copy is limited to in-frame clones, with some not included. This sample has approximately 2.5 million clones, with around nine tenths found just once. Each of the donors was a healthy adult who was HIV-negative and had not had a recent acute infection or vaccination. Germline assignment: CDR1 SNHLY and CDR2 FYNNEI. The length of the CDR3 is 13 residues. Losses at the gene ends were 6 bases for V and 8 bases for J; bases not matched to a gene: 7.

The chain combines TRBV2 with TRBJ1-2; 9 bases agree with TRBD1. This receptor was obtained from a man aged 18 to 35 in good health. The sequencing sample was made of naive CD4+ T cells sorted from blood. Stated subset: CD45RA+ positively selected. The chain's CDR3 is CASRGGQGYGYTF. The CDR3 nucleotides are TGTGCCAGCAGGGGAGGACAGGGGTACGGCTACACCTTC.